The T cell receptor beta chain under discussion was sequenced for a study of T cells after yellow fever vaccination. Study findings and constraints: A large majority of primary-vaccination clones showed up again after the booster (approximately 96% CD4, about 87% CD8). Peak timing came faster in the weaker secondary response, day 5 versus 15. FACS-sorted repertoires could harbor abundant contaminating bulk-population clonotypes.

TCRdb passed the 5' RACE reads through MiXCR, listing each CDR3 protein once. The data contain a few hundred thousand distinct CDR3 sequences, approximately 4.2% of them seen just once; the ten biggest clones take up 20% to 25%. The CDR3 is 16 residues long. Germline CDR1 KGHDR, CDR2 SFDVKD. V dropped 4 bases and J dropped 4; count of bases not matched to a gene: 7. This clonotype was counted a few times. Its target is unknown. The sample was PBMCs, taken 5 days after the yellow fever booster vaccination. The sequence was obtained from a man younger than 35 who received the YFV17D yellow fever vaccine. V gene TRBV24-1 combines with J gene TRBJ2-1, with 9 bases lining up with TRBD1. For the CDR3, the DNA is TGTGCCACCAGTGACACCGGGACAGGGCTTTACAATGAGCAGTTCTTC. It is translated as CATSDTGTGLYNEQFF.